The entry below gives a single T cell receptor (beta chain) sequence along with its context. The antigen is not known. V lost 0 bases, J lost 2 bases, and 20 bases lay in between. CDR3 length: 18 residues. Looked up from germline, CDR1 is MGHRA and CDR2 is YSYEKL. Data came from immunoSEQ multiplex PCR; TCRdb stores just in-frame clones and leaves some out. The repertoire holds about 140,000 clones, roughly 90% seen once, with just over 3% in the top ten. The record originates from a study of T cell responses to AZD1222 COVID-19 vaccine. Study-level results: The breadth and depth of Spike-specific TCRs increased once two AZD1222 doses had been given. Among AZD1222 vaccinees, only six were seropositive at baseline. Nearly half of the spike-specific TCRs reportedly recognize variant regions that carry no mutations. In a largely white British group with more females than males, clonal diversity was possibly underestimated.

This receptor was taken from an adult in good health. Material: peripheral blood, obtained on day 0 of AZD1222 vaccination. This chain connects TRBV4-1 to TRBJ2-7; the D gene is possibly TRBD1 (6 bases). The CDR3 region has the DNA TGCGCCAGCAGCCAAGATAGGGCGTACGGGGACACTCCCTACGAGCAGTACTTC. Residues: CASSQDRAYGDTPYEQYF.